This T cell receptor beta chain came from a study of blood T cells in healthy people across ages. V was trimmed by 0 bases and J by 5 bases, leaving 8 bases between them. Per germline, CDR1 LGHNA and CDR2 YNFKEQ. This CDR3 contains 15 residues. Only a few counts were recorded for this clonotype. Together with a sample-barcoded 5' primer, a J-beta primer mix was included in a second PCR lasting roughly 6 to 12 cycles. TCRdb re-called the 5' RACE reads with MiXCR, one entry per CDR3 protein. The table has over 1,200,000 distinct CDR3 sequences, roughly 59% seen once; the top ten hold roughly 6.3%. The V and J genes are TRBV4-2 and TRBJ1-6, with D uncertain. Sequencing input: blood. This TCR was sampled from a man between 18 and 35 years old in good health. The CDR3 nucleotides are TGTGCCAGCAGCCAAGATGTAGTGGATAATTCACCCCTCCACTTT. Translation gives CASSQDVVDNSPLHF.